This T cell receptor (beta chain) was sequenced in a study of CD8+ T cells in alopecia areata. At the level of the study: Twice a day, 5 to 10 mg of oral tofacitinib was administered to treated patients.

Study-wide results and limits: Clonality in lesional scalp, especially alopecia totalis/universalis, exceeded that of normal scalp. Only a single nonresponder existed, so baseline CD8+ expansion links stay unclear.

Reverse transcription of extracted RNA yielded cDNA, which provided the sequencing template. TCRdb keeps only in-frame clones here, not all; method: immunoSEQ multiplex PCR. The data show over 100,000 clones, 50% to 75% seen once. Treatment of the sample: oral pan-JAK inhibitor, 5-10 mg twice daily. Sorted out of PBMCs were CD4+ T cells and CD8+ T cells. In its sample, this clone was seen a few times. What it binds is not known. The receptor was isolated from a human donor with alopecia areata. This sample comprised CD8+ T cells sorted from blood, obtained at week 24, from a patient treated with tofacitinib.

The CDR3 reads CASSYSDLGYEQYF. CDR3 DNA sequence: TGTGCCAGCAGTTACTCGGATCTAGGCTACGAGCAGTACTTC. The chain carries TRBV6-5 and TRBJ2-7; D unclear. This CDR3 spans 14 amino acids. V lost 0 bases and J 3 bases, leaving 9 bases between the germline ends. Germline assignment: CDR1 MNHEY and CDR2 SVGAGI.